This T cell receptor beta chain originates from a study of T cell responses to AZD1222 COVID-19 vaccine. Study at large: Doses given second, at about 4 or about 12 weeks, were pooled.

Sequencing used immunoSEQ multiplex PCR; TCRdb keeps in-frame clones, though not all of them. The data contain about 110,000 clones, under 95% of them seen just once; the ten biggest clones take up approximately 8%. V lost 2 bases and J lost 7, with 11 bases in between. Looked up from germline, CDR1 is MNHEY and CDR2 is SVGAGI. The CDR3 has 13 amino acids. The source is an adult in good health. Sequenced here: peripheral blood, sampled on day 0 of AZD1222 vaccination. The V call is TRBV6-5, the J call TRBJ1-2; D is perhaps TRBD1 (5 bases). The CDR3 nucleotides read TGTGCCAGCAGTTACCAGGGTTTCGGTGGCTACACCTTC. This codes for CASSYQGFGGYTF.